The source of this T cell receptor beta chain is a study of early T cells in non-severe SARS-CoV-2 infection. Study overall: The study sequenced bulk RNA from unsorted whole blood, with chains unpaired.

Individual cDNA molecules were tagged with unique molecular identifiers. One entry per CDR3 protein results from TCRdb running MiXCR on the 5' RACE reads. The table includes roughly 34,000 distinct CDR3 sequences, approximately 4.6% detected once. This clonotype was counted many times. V was cut by 3 bases and J by 7 bases, with 16 bases left in between. The CDR3 sequence is 15 residues long. CDR1 and CDR2 (germline): MNHEY, SMNVEV (reference sequence). The receptor comes from an adult who was a healthcare worker with PCR-confirmed SARS-CoV-2 infection or an uninfected control (not recorded which). V is TRBV27 and J is TRBJ2-1, with D tentatively TRBD1 (7 bases). Sequenced input: whole blood. The CDR3 bases are TGTGCCAGCAGTTTTGGAGGGGGCGCTCTTAATGAGCAGTTCTTC. It codes for CASSFGGGALNEQFF.